These 3 T cell receptor beta chains share one sample of origin, sequenced in a study of blood T cell repertoires in COVID-19. The assay was immunoSEQ multiplex PCR, and TCRdb's table has in-frame clones only and misses some. The sample yields tens of thousands of clones, 81% seen once. Source material: peripheral blood. Receptors were obtained from a man aged 80 or over with COVID-19, enrolled during active disease.

The chain links TRBV7-3 to TRBJ2-1; D gene ambiguous. Trimming took off 3 bases at V and 6 bases at J, with 9 bases between the two ends. Looked up from germline, CDR1 is SGHTA and CDR2 is FQGTGA. The CDR3 extends over 13 amino acids. The CDR3, as DNA: TGTGCCAGCAGCTTCGCTTCAGGCAATGAGCAGTTCTTC. Residues: CASSFASGNEQFF.

J is TRBJ1-5 and V is TRBV19, with D unresolved. The V gene's germline CDR1 is LNHDA and CDR2 SQIVND (reference sequence). CDR3 length: 14 residues. V gave up 2 bases and J gave up 0 bases, with 5 bases separating them. In nucleotides, the CDR3 is TGTGCCAGTAGTATACTAAATAGCAATCAGCCCCAGCATTTT. Its protein is CASSILNSNQPQHF.

The CDR3, as DNA: TGTGCCAGCAGTTTTAAGGGGACAGTTTACAATGAGCAGTTCTTC. This codes for CASSFKGTVYNEQFF. The chain couples TRBV28 to TRBJ2-1, with 7 bases lining up with TRBD1. The junction had 6 bases not matched to a gene; V was cut back by 3 bases and J by 4 bases. The CDR3 is 15 residues long. Germline-derived CDR1 and CDR2 are MDHEN and SYDVKM.